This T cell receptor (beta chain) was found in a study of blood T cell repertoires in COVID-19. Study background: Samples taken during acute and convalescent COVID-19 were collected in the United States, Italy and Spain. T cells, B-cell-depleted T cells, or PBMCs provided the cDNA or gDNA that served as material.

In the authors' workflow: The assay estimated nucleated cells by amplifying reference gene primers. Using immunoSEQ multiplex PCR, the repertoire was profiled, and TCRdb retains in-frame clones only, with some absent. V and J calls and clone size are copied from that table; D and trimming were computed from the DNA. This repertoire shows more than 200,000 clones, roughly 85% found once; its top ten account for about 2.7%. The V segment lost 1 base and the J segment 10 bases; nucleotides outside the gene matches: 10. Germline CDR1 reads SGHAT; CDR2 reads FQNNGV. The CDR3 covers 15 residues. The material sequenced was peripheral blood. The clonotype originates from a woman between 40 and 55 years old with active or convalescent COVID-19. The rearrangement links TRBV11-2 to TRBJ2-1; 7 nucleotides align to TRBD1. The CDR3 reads CASSLGGQVEREQFF. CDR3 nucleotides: TGTGCCAGCAGCTTAGGTGGACAGGTTGAGAGGGAGCAGTTCTTC. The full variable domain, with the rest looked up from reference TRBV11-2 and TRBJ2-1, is EAGVAQSPRYKIIEKRQSVAFWCNPISGHATLYWYQQILGQGPKLLIQFQNNGVVDDSQLPKDRFSAERLKGVDSTLKIQPAKLEDSAVYLCASSLGGQVEREQFFGPGTRLTVL.